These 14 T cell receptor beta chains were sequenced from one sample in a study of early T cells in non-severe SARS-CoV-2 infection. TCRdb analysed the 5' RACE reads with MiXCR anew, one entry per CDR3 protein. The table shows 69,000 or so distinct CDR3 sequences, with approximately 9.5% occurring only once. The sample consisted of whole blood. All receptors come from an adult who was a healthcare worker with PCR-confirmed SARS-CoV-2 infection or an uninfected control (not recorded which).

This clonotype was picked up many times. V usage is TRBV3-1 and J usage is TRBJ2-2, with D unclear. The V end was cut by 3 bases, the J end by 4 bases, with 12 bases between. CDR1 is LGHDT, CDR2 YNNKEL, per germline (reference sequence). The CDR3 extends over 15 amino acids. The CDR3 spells CASSQGGVGTGELFF. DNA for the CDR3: TGTGCCAGCAGCCAGGGTGGAGTGGGCACCGGGGAGCTGTTTTTT.

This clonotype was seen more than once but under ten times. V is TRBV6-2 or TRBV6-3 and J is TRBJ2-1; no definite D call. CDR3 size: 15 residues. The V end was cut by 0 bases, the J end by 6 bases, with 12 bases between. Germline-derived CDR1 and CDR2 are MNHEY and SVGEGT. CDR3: CASSYSIVTGNEQFF. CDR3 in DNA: TGTGCCAGCAGTTACTCGATCGTAACGGGCAATGAGCAGTTCTTC.

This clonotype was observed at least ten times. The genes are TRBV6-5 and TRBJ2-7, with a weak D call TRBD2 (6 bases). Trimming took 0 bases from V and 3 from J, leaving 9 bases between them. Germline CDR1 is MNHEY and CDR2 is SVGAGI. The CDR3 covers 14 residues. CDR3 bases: TGTGCCAGCAGTTACTCTCCGGGACTCTACGAGCAGTACTTC. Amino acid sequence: CASSYSPGLYEQYF.

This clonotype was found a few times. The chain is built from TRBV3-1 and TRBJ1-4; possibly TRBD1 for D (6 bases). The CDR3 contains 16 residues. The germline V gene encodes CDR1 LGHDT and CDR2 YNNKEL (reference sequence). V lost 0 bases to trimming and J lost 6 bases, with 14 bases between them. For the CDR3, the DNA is TGTGCCAGCAGCCAAGAACCGGGGAGGGGGTATGAAAAACTGTTTTTT. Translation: CASSQEPGRGYEKLFF.

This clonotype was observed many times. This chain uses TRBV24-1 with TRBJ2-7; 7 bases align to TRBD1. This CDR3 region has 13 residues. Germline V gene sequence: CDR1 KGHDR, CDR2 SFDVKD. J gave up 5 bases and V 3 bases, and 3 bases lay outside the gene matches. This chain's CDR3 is CATSDPTGDEQYF. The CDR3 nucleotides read TGTGCCACCAGTGATCCCACAGGGGACGAGCAGTACTTC.

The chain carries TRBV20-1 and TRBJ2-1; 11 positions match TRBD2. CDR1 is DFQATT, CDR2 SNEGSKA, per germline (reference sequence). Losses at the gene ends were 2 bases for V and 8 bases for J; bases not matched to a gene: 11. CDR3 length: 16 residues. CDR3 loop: CSARSTSGGPADEQFF. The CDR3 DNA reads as TGCAGTGCTAGATCTACTAGCGGGGGCCCGGCGGATGAGCAGTTCTTC.

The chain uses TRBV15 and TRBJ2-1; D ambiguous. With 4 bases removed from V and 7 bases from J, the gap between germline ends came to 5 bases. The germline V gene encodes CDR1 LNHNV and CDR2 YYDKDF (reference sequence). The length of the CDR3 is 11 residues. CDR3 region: CATSTRNEQFF. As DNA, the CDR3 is TGTGCCACCAGCACCCGGAATGAGCAGTTCTTC.

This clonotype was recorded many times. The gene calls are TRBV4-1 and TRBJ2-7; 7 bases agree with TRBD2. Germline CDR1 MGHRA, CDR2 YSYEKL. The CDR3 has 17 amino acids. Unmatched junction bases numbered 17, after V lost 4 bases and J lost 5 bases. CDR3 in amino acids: CASSLTPTAGVANEQYF. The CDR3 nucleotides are TGCGCCAGCAGCCTTACTCCGACGGCGGGAGTGGCCAACGAGCAGTACTTC.

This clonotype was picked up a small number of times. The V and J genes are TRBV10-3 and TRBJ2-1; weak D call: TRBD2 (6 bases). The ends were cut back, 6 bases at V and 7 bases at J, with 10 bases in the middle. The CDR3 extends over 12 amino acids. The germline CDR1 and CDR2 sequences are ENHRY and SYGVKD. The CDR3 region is CAIRRGLNEQFF. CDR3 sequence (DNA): TGTGCCATCAGGCGGGGACTGAATGAGCAGTTCTTC.

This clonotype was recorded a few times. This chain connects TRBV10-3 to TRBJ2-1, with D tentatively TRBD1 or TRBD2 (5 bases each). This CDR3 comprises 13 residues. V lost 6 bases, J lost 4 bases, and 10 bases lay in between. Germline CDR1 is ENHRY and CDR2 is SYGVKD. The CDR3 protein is CAISRDPYNEQFF. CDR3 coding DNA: TGTGCCATCAGCAGGGACCCTTACAATGAGCAGTTCTTC.

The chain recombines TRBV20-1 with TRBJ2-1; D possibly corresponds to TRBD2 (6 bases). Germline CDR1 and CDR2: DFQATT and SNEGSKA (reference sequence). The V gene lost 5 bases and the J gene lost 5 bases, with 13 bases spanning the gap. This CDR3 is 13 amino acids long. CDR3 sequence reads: CSAPTRLHNEQFF. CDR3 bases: TGCAGTGCTCCGACTAGACTCCACAATGAGCAGTTCTTC.

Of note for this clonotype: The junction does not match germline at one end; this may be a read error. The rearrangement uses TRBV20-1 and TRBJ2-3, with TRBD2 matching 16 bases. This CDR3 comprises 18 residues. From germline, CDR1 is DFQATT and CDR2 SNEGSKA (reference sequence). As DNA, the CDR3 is TGCAGTGCAATCGCCGGGACTAGCGGGGGGGCCGAGACAGATATGCAGTATTTT. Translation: CSAIAGTSGGAETDMQYF.

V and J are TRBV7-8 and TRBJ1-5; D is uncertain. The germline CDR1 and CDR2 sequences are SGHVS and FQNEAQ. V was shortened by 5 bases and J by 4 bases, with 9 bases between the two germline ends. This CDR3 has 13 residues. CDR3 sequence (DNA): TGTGCCAGCAGCCGCTGGATAAATCAGCCCCAGCATTTT. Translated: CASSRWINQPQHF.

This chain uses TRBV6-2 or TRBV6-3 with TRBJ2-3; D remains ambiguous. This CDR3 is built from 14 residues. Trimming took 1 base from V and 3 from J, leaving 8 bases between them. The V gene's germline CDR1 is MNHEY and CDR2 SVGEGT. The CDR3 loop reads CASSYLAPTDTQYF. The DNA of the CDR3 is TGTGCCAGCAGTTACTTAGCACCGACAGATACGCAGTATTTT.